These 26 T cell receptor beta chains were all obtained from the same sample, sequenced in a study of T cells in Graves' hyperthyroidism and ophthalmopathy (dated by TCRdb to about 2019). The protocol used for the library was multiplex PCR. The listed sequencing device is Illumina HiSeq 2000. The TCR beta CDR3 regions were amplified from the RNA transcripts. The TCR CDR3 was subjected to a first round of RT-PCR using the HTBI primer set and the Qiagen OneStep RT-PCR kit. TCRdb reworked the public reads: Q25 trimming with fastp, MiXCR clone assembly, productive beta chains retained. For every CDR3 protein sequence, its rows merge into one entry that carries the most common genes and DNA. For this sample the table gives hundreds of thousands of distinct CDR3 sequences, of which around 15% were detected only once. The top ten clonotypes cover 3.8% of the sample. What was sequenced was blood. These receptors were collected from a woman in her 30s with Graves' hyperthyroidism.

This clonotype was seen at least ten times. The chain recombines TRBV5-1 with TRBJ2-7; unclear D gene. Trimming stripped 0 bases from V and 0 bases from J, with 7 bases between. This CDR3 region has 14 residues. Germline V gene sequence: CDR1 SGHRS, CDR2 YFSETQ. The DNA of the CDR3 is TGCGCCAGCAGCTTGGGTTCTAACTCCTACGAGCAGTACTTC. Encoded protein: CASSLGSNSYEQYF.

The rearrangement joins TRBV4-2 to TRBJ2-1; TRBD2 matches at 12 bases. The V gene's germline CDR1 is LGHNA and CDR2 YNFKEQ. Trimming at V came to 2 bases and at J to 0 bases, leaving 11 bases not matched to a gene. The CDR3 has 20 amino acids. CDR3 in amino acids: CASSQLAGGPYDGSYNEQFF. CDR3 nucleotides: TGTGCCAGCAGCCAACTAGCGGGAGGGCCATATGATGGCTCCTACAATGAGCAGTTCTTC.

This clonotype was seen repeatedly, ten times or more. The rearrangement uses TRBV29-1 and TRBJ2-3, with a tentative D call TRBD2 (6 bases). CDR3 size: 13 residues. Germline CDR1 is SQVTM and CDR2 is ANQGSEA. The CDR3 spells CSGLRTNTDTQYF. CDR3 coding DNA: TGCAGTGGACTGAGGACTAACACAGATACGCAGTATTTT.

This clonotype was seen at least ten times. This sequence joins TRBV28 and TRBJ1-2; 7 bases align to TRBD1. Germline V gene data show CDR1 as MDHEN and CDR2 as SYDVKM. After removal of 3 bases from V and 2 bases from J, the junction contained 3 bases not matched to a gene. This CDR3 is 14 amino acids long. As DNA, the CDR3 is TGTGCCAGCAGTTTCTCGACAGGGAACTATGGCTACACCTTC. Amino acids: CASSFSTGNYGYTF.

The rearrangement joins TRBV25-1 to TRBJ2-1; TRBD2 agrees at 7 bases. CDR1 is MGHDK, CDR2 SYGVNS, per germline. Trimming removed 3 bases from V and 12 bases from J; junction bases left unmatched: 8. This CDR3 is 13 amino acids long. CDR3 amino acids: CASSEGGIIGQFF. The CDR3 DNA follows: TGTGCCAGCAGTGAGGGAGGGATCATAGGGCAGTTCTTC.

The rearrangement joins TRBV2 to TRBJ1-2; 10 positions agree with TRBD1. The CDR3 has 13 residues. V was pared by 8 bases and J by 8 bases, with 8 bases of the junction left unmatched. CDR1 SNHLY and CDR2 FYNNEI come from the germline V gene. Written as DNA, the CDR3 is TGTGCCAGCGGCCGGGACAGGGGTGAGGGCTACACCTTC. It is translated as CASGRDRGEGYTF.

In its sample, this clonotype was seen a few times. A much larger clone lies a single base off, so this may be a read error. V is TRBV2 and J is TRBJ1-1, with 8 bases that match TRBD1. Germline values: CDR1 SNHLY, CDR2 FYNNEI. This CDR3 comprises 14 residues. The trim removed 7 bases at V and 6 bases at J, leaving 10 bases unmatched. CDR3 sequence reads: CASNGQGRYAEAFF. As DNA, the CDR3 is TGTGCCAGCAACGGACAGGGCCGGTACGCTGAAGCTTTCTTT. Supplemented by reference TRBV2 and TRBJ1-1, the full variable domain reads EPEVTQTPSHQVTQMGQEVILRCVPISNHLYFYWYRQILGQKVEFLVSFYNNEISEKSEIFDDQFSVERPDGSNFTLKIRSTKLEDSAMYFCASNGQGRYAEAFFGQGTRLTVV.

The rearrangement uses TRBV20-1 and TRBJ2-7; 7 nucleotides align to TRBD2. CDR3 length: 12 amino acids. In germline, CDR1 is DFQATT, CDR2 SNEGSKA (reference sequence). The V gene end was trimmed by 5 bases and the J gene end by 6 bases; junction bases not matched to a gene: 7. The CDR3 DNA follows: TGCAGTGCTCTCGGGAGGTTCGCCGAGCAGTACTTC. It encodes CSALGRFAEQYF.

V is TRBV6-1 and J is TRBJ1-3; tentatively, D is TRBD1 (5 bases). Germline V lookup: CDR1 MNHNS, CDR2 SASEGT. The CDR3 loop spans 15 amino acids. With 5 bases removed from V and 2 bases from J, the gap between germline ends came to 13 bases. CDR3 nucleotides: TGTGCCAGCAGTACGACCGGGGGGGCTGGAAACACCATATATTTT. Its protein is CASSTTGGAGNTIYF.

Comment on this clonotype: Since a much larger clone is just one base distant, this may be a read error. V is TRBV2 and J is TRBJ1-2; 10 positions agree with TRBD1. With 3 bases clipped from V and 3 bases from J, the junction kept 4 bases outside the gene matches. In germline, CDR1 is SNHLY, CDR2 FYNNEI. The CDR3 sequence is 15 residues long. Written as DNA, the CDR3 is TGTGCCAGCAGTGACGACAGGGGGCCTCACTATGGCTACACCTTC. It encodes CASSDDRGPHYGYTF.

CDR3 sequence: CASSGIGRGSRGNTGELFF. The CDR3 nucleotides are TGTGCCAGCAGCGGAATAGGACGGGGTTCCAGGGGGAACACCGGGGAGCTGTTTTTT. J is TRBJ2-2 and V is TRBV9, with a tentative D call TRBD1 (6 bases). The CDR3 loop spans 19 amino acids. V was shortened by 3 bases and J by 1 base, with 22 bases between the two germline ends. CDR1 SGDLS and CDR2 YYNGEE come from the germline V gene.

The V and J genes are TRBV9 and TRBJ1-4; 7 positions match TRBD1. CDR3 length equals 16 residues. Germline CDR1 and CDR2: SGDLS and YYNGEE. V trimming: 3 bases; J trimming: 7 bases; junction bases outside the gene matches: 12. CDR3 DNA: TGTGCCAGCAGCGCACACAGGGGAGGCGTGAGTGAAAAACTGTTTTTT. It is translated as CASSAHRGGVSEKLFF.

This clonotype was counted many times. The chain couples TRBV28 to TRBJ1-3; D possibly corresponds to TRBD1 (5 bases). This CDR3 spans 13 amino acids. Looked up from germline, CDR1 is MDHEN and CDR2 is SYDVKM. V lost 10 bases and J 0 bases, leaving 10 bases between the germline ends. The CDR3 region has the DNA TGTGCCACCACACAGGACTCTGGAAACACCATATATTTT. Amino acids: CATTQDSGNTIYF.

This clonotype was detected ten times or more. The J gene is TRBJ2-1, the V gene TRBV30; no definite D call. V lost 5 bases and J lost 8, with 7 bases in between. Germline V gene data show CDR1 as GTSNPN and CDR2 as SVGIG (reference sequence). This CDR3 comprises 10 residues. The CDR3 reads CAWGIDEQFF. The CDR3 bases are TGTGCCTGGGGGATCGATGAGCAGTTCTTC.

There are many counts of this clonotype. The CDR3 sequence is CSADRASSYEQYF. The CDR3, as DNA: TGCAGTGCTGACAGGGCTAGCTCCTACGAGCAGTACTTC. The genes are TRBV20-1 and TRBJ2-7; 7 positions match TRBD1. The CDR3 has 13 residues. Germline V gene lookup returns CDR1 DFQATT and CDR2 SNEGSKA (reference sequence). The ends lost 5 bases at V and 0 bases at J; junction bases unmatched: 4.

There are many counts of this clonotype. The V and J genes are TRBV2 and TRBJ2-4; 7 bases fit TRBD2. Per the germline V gene, CDR1 is SNHLY and CDR2 is FYNNEI. V lost 5 bases, J lost 10 bases, and 11 bases stayed unmatched. The CDR3 is 14 amino acids. This CDR3 is CASSPQRDFGIQYF. DNA for the CDR3: TGTGCCAGCAGTCCCCAGCGGGACTTTGGGATTCAGTACTTC. Full variable domain (missing parts from reference TRBV2 and TRBJ2-4): EPEVTQTPSHQVTQMGQEVILRCVPISNHLYFYWYRQILGQKVEFLVSFYNNEISEKSEIFDDQFSVERPDGSNFTLKIRSTKLEDSAMYFCASSPQRDFGIQYFGAGTRLSVL.

This clonotype was counted many times. The J gene is TRBJ1-1, the V gene TRBV6-2 or TRBV6-3, with D unresolved. The CDR3 has 11 amino acids. Per germline, CDR1 MNHEY and CDR2 SVGEGT. V was pared by 5 bases and J by 10 bases, with 11 bases between. This CDR3 is CASSDRRRAFF. CDR3 DNA: TGTGCCAGCAGTGATCGCCGACGAGCTTTCTTT.

This clonotype has more than one count but fewer than ten. The V and J genes are TRBV11-1 and TRBJ2-7; maybe TRBD2 (6 bases). V was pared by 1 base and J by 1 base, with 14 bases between. Germline CDR1 SGHAT, CDR2 FQDESV (reference sequence). The CDR3 runs 16 residues. The CDR3 spells CASSLVGLGGSYEQYF. Here the CDR3 DNA reads TGTGCCAGCAGCTTAGTGGGCCTGGGGGGATCCTACGAGCAGTACTTC.

This clonotype was picked up many times. V usage is TRBV18 and J usage is TRBJ2-7, with D perhaps matching TRBD1 (6 bases). CDR3 length: 14 residues. In germline, CDR1 is KGHSH, CDR2 LQKENI. Deletions cut 4 bases from V and 3 bases from J, with 13 bases between. This CDR3 reads CASSLPEGGYEQYF. CDR3 nucleotide sequence: TGTGCCAGCTCACTCCCCGAAGGGGGCTACGAGCAGTACTTC.

This clonotype was seen only a few times. V gene TRBV5-1 combines with J gene TRBJ2-2, with TRBD1 as a possible D gene (5 bases). The CDR3 runs 16 residues. Germline loops: CDR1 SGHRS, CDR2 YFSETQ. V was shortened by 4 bases and J by 0 bases, with 13 bases between the two germline ends. CDR3 DNA sequence: TGCGCCAGCAGCGCGCGACAGTCTCCGAACACCGGGGAGCTGTTTTTT. This sequence encodes CASSARQSPNTGELFF.

The CDR3 protein is CASSPRTSGYTGELFF. Written as DNA, the CDR3 is TGCGCCAGCAGCCCCCGGACTAGCGGTTACACCGGGGAGCTGTTTTTT. The J gene is TRBJ2-2, the V gene TRBV5-1, with 10 positions matching TRBD2. CDR1 is SGHRS, CDR2 YFSETQ, per germline. The trim removed 4 bases at V and 3 bases at J, leaving 6 bases unmatched. The CDR3 is 16 residues long. Based on the CDR3 plus reference TRBV5-1 and TRBJ2-2, the full variable domain is KAGVTQTPRYLIKTRGQQVTLSCSPISGHRSVSWYQQTPGQGLQFLFEYFSETQRNKGNFPGRFSGRQFSNSRSEMNVSTLELGDSALYLCASSPRTSGYTGELFFGEGSRLTVL.

This clonotype showed up many times. This chain connects TRBV20-1 to TRBJ2-7; weak D call: TRBD2 (6 bases). The CDR3 spans 15 residues. CDR1 and CDR2 (germline): DFQATT, SNEGSKA (reference sequence). With 5 bases removed from V and 0 bases from J, the gap between germline ends came to 17 bases. This chain's CDR3 is CSALPSGTPSYEQYF. The CDR3 DNA follows: TGCAGTGCTCTACCATCCGGGACTCCCTCCTACGAGCAGTACTTC.

Many counts were recorded for this clonotype. The CDR3: CAISEIRANQPQHF. CDR3 nucleotide sequence: TGTGCCATCAGTGAAATCAGGGCCAATCAGCCCCAGCATTTT. This chain joins TRBV10-3 and TRBJ1-5; D might be TRBD1 (5 bases). V was trimmed by 3 bases and J by 3 bases, leaving 9 bases between them. CDR3 length equals 14 residues. CDR1 and CDR2 from the germline V gene are ENHRY and SYGVKD.

The chain recombines TRBV25-1 with TRBJ1-6, with a tentative D call TRBD1 (5 bases). Trimming cost V 5 bases and J 9 bases, with 11 bases left between them. Germline lookup yields CDR1 MGHDK and CDR2 SYGVNS. The CDR3 is 13 residues long. The CDR3 DNA reads as TGTGCCAGCAGTCCGACAGCCACTTCACCCCTCCACTTT. Protein product: CASSPTATSPLHF.

The chain couples TRBV12-5 to TRBJ2-1; D is ambiguous. Per the germline V gene, CDR1 is LGHNT and CDR2 is FRNRAP. V lost 7 bases to trimming and J lost 4 bases, with 11 bases between them. The length of the CDR3 is 13 residues. The CDR3: CASATGSYNEQFF. CDR3 in DNA: TGTGCTAGTGCCACCGGCTCGTACAATGAGCAGTTCTTC.

This clonotype was counted ten times or more. The J gene is TRBJ2-7, the V gene TRBV7-2, with 10 bases that match TRBD1. Germline CDR1 is SGHTA and CDR2 is FQGNSA. The CDR3 length is 15 residues. Losses at the gene ends were 2 bases for V and 5 bases for J; bases not matched to a gene: 6. The CDR3 reads CASSLMLGQGDEQYF. For the CDR3, the DNA is TGTGCCAGCAGCTTAATGCTAGGACAGGGGGACGAGCAGTACTTC.